The next 26 T cell receptor beta chains were all read from a single sample in a study of cytomegalovirus exposure and HLA in healthy donors (TCRdb year 2017). Receptor libraries were prepared by the immunoSEQ multiplex PCR assay. For the multiplex PCR, a mixture combining 60 forward primers for TCR Vbeta segments and 13 reverse primers for TCR Jbeta segments was used. TCRdb's version of the immuneACCESS table is confined to in-frame rearrangements and falls short of the full clone set. An unresolved V gene accounts for under half of the shortfall where checked; the remainder is of unknown origin. The sample includes over 150,000 clones, with approximately 78% observed a single time. The top ten clones comprise 5.5% to 7.5% of the sample. The specimen sequenced was PBMCs. These receptors originate from a woman between 50 and 59 years old in good health and CMV-seropositive.

The rearrangement joins TRBV27 to TRBJ2-7, with TRBD1 matching 9 bases. The CDR3 runs to 17 residues. Germline V gene sequence: CDR1 MNHEY, CDR2 SMNVEV (reference sequence). With 0 bases clipped from V and 2 bases from J, the junction kept 8 bases outside the gene matches. The CDR3 DNA sequence: TGTGCCAGCAGTTTATCGCGGGGACGGGACAGGGCCTACGAGCAGTACTTC. Protein sequence: CASSLSRGRDRAYEQYF.

J is TRBJ1-1 and V is TRBV15, with D hard to call. Germline V gives CDR1 LNHNV, CDR2 YYDKDF (reference sequence). The CDR3 runs 13 residues. V lost 5 bases to trimming and J lost 1 base, with 8 bases between them. The CDR3 protein is CATSYEQNTEAFF. CDR3 bases: TGTGCCACCAGCTACGAACAGAACACTGAAGCTTTCTTT.

V is TRBV18 and J is TRBJ2-7; 16 nucleotides match TRBD2. Germline V gene sequence: CDR1 KGHSH, CDR2 LQKENI. V shed 5 bases, J shed 4 bases, and the junction held 14 bases outside the gene matches. The CDR3 is 19 residues long. CDR3 sequence: CASSSSPAGLAGGLYEQYF. The CDR3 DNA is TGTGCCAGCTCATCATCCCCTGCGGGACTAGCGGGAGGGCTGTACGAGCAGTACTTC.

Only one count was recorded for this clone. V and J are TRBV14 and TRBJ2-5; no firm D call. The V end was cut by 5 bases, the J end by 5 bases, with 15 bases between. Germline V gene lookup returns CDR1 SGHDN and CDR2 FVKESK. This CDR3 region has 14 residues. The chain's CDR3 is CASSSLAGVETQYF. CDR3 nucleotides: TGTGCCAGCAGCTCATTAGCTGGAGTGGAGACCCAGTACTTC.

This chain uses TRBV28 with TRBJ2-7, with a weak D call TRBD2 (5 bases). Deletions cut 5 bases from V and 5 bases from J, with 16 bases between. Germline V lookup: CDR1 MDHEN, CDR2 SYDVKM. The CDR3 contains 14 residues. CDR3 DNA sequence: TGTGCCAGCAGTCCGTACTCCAACGGGGACGAGCAGTACTTC. Amino acid sequence: CASSPYSNGDEQYF.

V gene TRBV6-1 combines with J gene TRBJ1-2; the match to TRBD1 covers 7 bases. The CDR3 has 16 amino acids. The germline gives CDR1 MNHNS, CDR2 SASEGT. With V trimmed by 3 bases and J by 3 bases, 10 bases remained unmatched. This chain's CDR3 is CASSDDSWQGDYGYTF. CDR3 nucleotides: TGTGCCAGCAGTGATGATTCTTGGCAGGGGGACTATGGCTACACCTTC.

The chain joins TRBV30 to TRBJ1-1; possibly TRBD1 for D (5 bases). The CDR3 contains 14 residues. Trimming removed 3 bases from V and 0 bases from J, with 11 bases in between. The germline V gene encodes CDR1 GTSNPN and CDR2 SVGIG (reference sequence). DNA of the CDR3: TGTGCCTGGAGCCCTGACAGTGTGAACACTGAAGCTTTCTTT. Encoded protein: CAWSPDSVNTEAFF.

The chain joins TRBV18 to TRBJ1-5; D is unclear. Germline CDR1 is KGHSH and CDR2 is LQKENI. With 6 bases removed from V and 4 bases from J, the gap between germline ends came to 10 bases. The CDR3 covers 13 residues. The DNA for the CDR3 is TGTGCCAGCTCCCCGGGTCTAAATCAGCCCCAGCATTTT. Residues: CASSPGLNQPQHF. The whole variable domain, filled in from reference TRBV18 and TRBJ1-5, reads NAGVMQNPRHLVRRRGQEARLRCSPMKGHSHVYWYRQLPEEGLKFMVYLQKENIIDESGMPKERFSAEFPKEGPSILRIQQVVRGDSAAYFCASSPGLNQPQHFGDGTRLSIL.

The rearrangement joins TRBV5-4 to TRBJ2-1; 10 bases are shared with TRBD2. The CDR3 length is 16 residues. The germline CDR1 and CDR2 sequences are SGHNT and YYREEE (reference sequence). V lost 4 bases, J lost 4 bases, and 8 bases stayed unmatched. CDR3 in DNA: TGTGCCAGCAGCCCTGGACTAGCGGTGATATACAATGAGCAGTTCTTC. Encoded protein: CASSPGLAVIYNEQFF.

The chain has TRBV10-3 and TRBJ1-1; no firm D call. Trimming removed 6 bases at V and 5 bases at J, with 13 bases between. The CDR3 is made up of 13 amino acids. Per germline, CDR1 ENHRY and CDR2 SYGVKD. As DNA, the CDR3 is TGTGCCATCAGCGTGGAGGGCCCTACTGAAGCTTTCTTT. It yields the protein CAISVEGPTEAFF.

The rearrangement uses TRBV2 and TRBJ1-3; TRBD1 agrees at 8 bases. Germline assignment: CDR1 SNHLY and CDR2 FYNNEI. The junction had 5 bases not matched to a gene; V was cut back by 9 bases and J by 4 bases. The CDR3 loop spans 13 amino acids. The CDR3 nucleotides are TGTGCCAGTCAGGACAGGGCGGGAAACACCATATATTTT. This gives the protein CASQDRAGNTIYF.

CDR3 DNA: TGTGCCAGCAGTGAAGTGGTAGCGGGAGGGAATGAGCAGTTCTTC. It translates to CASSEVVAGGNEQFF. The chain recombines TRBV6-1 with TRBJ2-1, with TRBD2 matching 11 bases. The CDR3 length is 15 residues. J gave up 7 bases and V 1 base, and 3 bases lay outside the gene matches. Germline CDR1 is MNHNS and CDR2 is SASEGT.

The CDR3 spells CASSLVIGELFF. In DNA form, the CDR3 reads TGCGCCAGCAGCTTGGTTATCGGGGAGCTGTTTTTT. J is TRBJ2-2 and V is TRBV5-1; D uncertain. Germline V lookup: CDR1 SGHRS, CDR2 YFSETQ. Trimming pared 0 bases from V and 7 bases from J, leaving 4 bases between. CDR3 length equals 12 residues.

Only a few counts were recorded for this clone. The chain recombines TRBV28 with TRBJ2-4, with a possible D match to TRBD1 (5 bases). Looked up from germline, CDR1 is MDHEN and CDR2 is SYDVKM. The length of the CDR3 is 17 residues. V dropped 7 bases and J dropped 12 bases, with 31 bases sitting between them. The DNA of the CDR3 is TGTGCCAGCAACTCAGTCGAGGCTAGACAGAGCCAAGGCAGTCAGTACTTC. Its translation is CASNSVEARQSQGSQYF.

The chain carries TRBV7-9 and TRBJ2-2; D remains ambiguous. The CDR3 runs to 15 residues. Trimming removed 5 bases from V and 6 bases from J, with 16 bases in between. Germline CDR1 is SEHNR and CDR2 is FQNEAQ (reference sequence). The CDR3 DNA reads TGTGCCAGCAGCATCCGAGGAACCACGGCCGGGGAGCTGTTTTTT. Its protein is CASSIRGTTAGELFF. The variable domain in full, with the rest retrieved from reference TRBV7-9 and TRBJ2-2, is DTGVSQNPRHKITKRGQNVTFRCDPISEHNRLYWYRQTLGQGPEFLTYFQNEAQLEKSRLLSDRFSAERPKGSFSTLEIQRTEQGDSAMYLCASSIRGTTAGELFFGEGSRLTVL.

This rearrangement joins TRBV5-4 to TRBJ2-2, with TRBD1 matching 8 bases. The J segment lost 2 bases and the V segment lost 3 bases, leaving 6 bases of the junction unmatched. Looked up from germline, CDR1 is SGHNT and CDR2 is YYREEE (reference sequence). This CDR3 spans 16 amino acids. The CDR3 sequence is CASSYRTGSNTGELFF. Here the CDR3 DNA reads TGTGCCAGCAGCTACCGGACAGGGTCAAACACCGGGGAGCTGTTTTTT.

The chain combines TRBV5-1 with TRBJ2-5, with 7 nucleotides matching TRBD2. The germline gives CDR1 SGHRS, CDR2 YFSETQ. There are 16 residues in the CDR3. V was clipped by 0 bases and J by 4 bases; unmatched bases: 9. CDR3 nucleotides: TGCGCCAGCAGCTTGGGCTCGGTGGTAGCGGGAGAGACCCAGTACTTC. It is translated as CASSLGSVVAGETQYF.

The chain combines TRBV6-1 with TRBJ1-3; no firm D call. V was trimmed by 6 bases and J by 2 bases, leaving 5 bases between them. CDR1 and CDR2 (germline): MNHNS, SASEGT. CDR3 size: 12 residues. CDR3 in DNA: TGTGCCAGCAGACAAGCTGGAAACACCATATATTTT. Its protein is CASRQAGNTIYF.

The chain has TRBV23-1 and TRBJ1-1; possibly TRBD1 for D (5 bases). TRBV23-1 is classed as an ORF, of uncertain function. Deletions cut 7 bases from V and 10 bases from J, with 25 bases between. The CDR3 is 15 residues long. The DNA of the CDR3 is TGCGCCAGCAAAGAGGAGGGGCCAACGGCGGGTGTAGCTTTCTTT. It yields the protein CASKEEGPTAGVAFF.

This clone was counted once. The chain combines TRBV5-1 with TRBJ1-1; 8 nucleotides align to TRBD1. With 4 bases clipped from V and 6 bases from J, the junction kept 5 bases outside the gene matches. The CDR3 is 13 amino acids. Looked up from germline, CDR1 is SGHRS and CDR2 is YFSETQ. The CDR3, as DNA: TGCGCCAGCAGCATTCAGGGGGCGGCTGAAGCTTTCTTT. Translating it yields CASSIQGAAEAFF.

This chain links TRBV5-4 with TRBJ2-5, with TRBD2 matching over 10 bases. Per the germline V gene, CDR1 is SGHNT and CDR2 is YYREEE (reference sequence). V lost 4 bases to trimming and J lost 5 bases; unmatched junction nucleotides: 14. The CDR3 is 17 residues long. CDR3 in amino acids: CASSAGGKRGGGETQYF. The CDR3 DNA reads TGTGCCAGCAGCGCCGGGGGGAAGCGGGGGGGTGGCGAGACCCAGTACTTC.

The chain is built from TRBV9 and TRBJ2-3; D is possibly TRBD1 (6 bases). Trimming stripped 2 bases from V and 0 bases from J, with 10 bases between. CDR1 and CDR2 from the germline V gene are SGDLS and YYNGEE. This CDR3 has 15 amino acids. CDR3 sequence (DNA): TGTGCCAGCAGCGTTACAGGGTTTAGCACAGATACGCAGTATTTT. Translating it yields CASSVTGFSTDTQYF.

This clone came up once. The chain recombines TRBV10-3 with TRBJ1-2, with TRBD1 as a possible D gene (6 bases). This CDR3 has 16 amino acids. Germline CDR1 and CDR2: ENHRY and SYGVKD. V gave up 5 bases and J gave up 0 bases, with 16 bases separating them. The CDR3: CAISKGGRDSNYGYTF. In DNA form, the CDR3 reads TGTGCCATCAGTAAAGGGGGACGGGATTCTAACTATGGCTACACCTTC.

Comment on this clone: Other DNA sequences from this sample encode an identical CDR3 as well. The rearrangement joins TRBV29-1 to TRBJ2-1; D gene uncertain. V gave up 3 bases and J gave up 3 bases, with 3 bases separating them. Per germline, CDR1 SQVTM and CDR2 ANQGSEA. This CDR3 has 11 amino acids. This CDR3 is CSVDRYNEQFF. CDR3 bases: TGCAGCGTTGACCGCTACAATGAGCAGTTCTTC.

The chain links TRBV4-2 to TRBJ1-2, with unresolved D. CDR1 and CDR2 (germline): LGHNA, YNFKEQ. V gave up 0 bases and J gave up 4 bases, with 12 bases separating them. The CDR3 is 15 amino acids. CDR3 DNA: TGTGCCAGCAGCCAAGATCCGTACTCGCCCTATGGCTACACCTTC. Its protein product is CASSQDPYSPYGYTF.

Turning to this clone: Germline is not matched at one junction end, which may reflect a read error. The chain couples TRBV7-9 to TRBJ2-2; 9 bases fit TRBD2. This CDR3 is built from 17 residues. CDR1 SEHNR and CDR2 FQNEAQ come from the germline V gene (reference sequence). The CDR3 reads CSSSLSPGGRDTGELFF. The CDR3 region has the DNA TGTTCCAGCAGCCTCAGTCCCGGCGGGAGGGACACCGGGGAGCTGTTTTTT.